The present entry profiles one TCR beta chain with its context. This sample stems from a study of blood T cell repertoires in COVID-19. Overall study: Spain, Italy and the United States supplied samples that represented acute and convalescent COVID-19. The analysed material was cDNA or gDNA that came from T cells, B-cell-depleted T cells, or PBMCs.

Per the original methods: The assay estimated nucleated cells by amplifying reference gene primers. Sequencing used immunoSEQ multiplex PCR; TCRdb keeps in-frame clones, though not all of them. That table supplies the V and J calls and clone size; D and trimming were determined from the DNA. Of some 160,000 clones in the sample, around 82% are singletons; the top ten hold approximately 5%. The source is a woman aged 45-60 years with acute or convalescent COVID-19. The specimen was peripheral blood.

CDR3 residues: CASSGTVSTDTQYF. DNA of the CDR3: TGCGCCAGCAGCGGGACAGTAAGCACAGATACGCAGTATTTT. J is TRBJ2-3 and V is TRBV5-1, with 7 nucleotides matching TRBD1. The ends lost 4 bases at V and 0 bases at J; junction bases unmatched: 2. The germline V gene has CDR1 SGHRS and CDR2 YFSETQ. The CDR3 has 14 amino acids. Full variable domain (outside the CDR3, taken from reference TRBV5-1 and TRBJ2-3): KAGVTQTPRYLIKTRGQQVTLSCSPISGHRSVSWYQQTPGQGLQFLFEYFSETQRNKGNFPGRFSGRQFSNSRSEMNVSTLELGDSALYLCASSGTVSTDTQYFGPGTRLTVL.